The 23 T cell receptor beta chains presented below share a single source sample, sequenced in a study of T cells in localized non-small cell lung cancer. Data came from immunoSEQ multiplex PCR; TCRdb stores just in-frame clones and leaves some out. The table includes 45,000 or so clones, around 86% detected once. Sequenced here: PBMCs, sampled before any cancer treatment. These receptors were obtained from a man aged 35 to 69 with stage II lung adenocarcinoma.

The CDR3 is CASSGGHYTEAFF. DNA of the CDR3: TGTGCCAGCAGTGGTGGACACTACACTGAAGCTTTCTTT. V and J are TRBV25-1 and TRBJ1-1; perhaps TRBD1 as D (5 bases). The CDR3 is made up of 13 amino acids. CDR1 is MGHDK, CDR2 SYGVNS, per germline. Deletions cut 4 bases from V and 3 bases from J, with 9 bases between.

This clone has a handful of counts. CDR3 protein: CASSLDGYSNQPQHF. DNA for the CDR3: TGCGCCAGCAGCTTGGATGGCTATAGCAATCAGCCCCAGCATTTT. The chain employs TRBV5-1 and TRBJ1-5; D call uncertain. Trimming removed 0 bases from V and 0 bases from J, with 7 bases in between. This CDR3 is 15 amino acids long. CDR1 SGHRS and CDR2 YFSETQ come from the germline V gene.

This chain connects TRBV27 to TRBJ2-7; D might be TRBD2 (6 bases). The CDR3 consists of 13 residues. Germline V lookup: CDR1 MNHEY, CDR2 SMNVEV (reference sequence). The V gene lost 4 bases and the J gene lost 3 bases, with 10 bases spanning the gap. The chain's CDR3 is CASSSSVFYEQYF. In DNA, the CDR3 is TGTGCCAGCAGTTCTAGCGTATTCTACGAGCAGTACTTC.

V and J are TRBV7-3 and TRBJ2-1, with D perhaps being TRBD1 or TRBD2 (5 bases each). With 4 bases removed from V and 5 bases from J, the gap between germline ends came to 12 bases. The CDR3 loop spans 14 amino acids. The germline gives CDR1 SGHTA, CDR2 FQGTGA. As DNA, the CDR3 is TGTGCCAGCAGCTCTCGGGACCACCACAATGAGCAGTTCTTC. This encodes CASSSRDHHNEQFF.

The V call is TRBV12-5, the J call TRBJ1-5; 7 nucleotides agree with TRBD1. Trimming took 4 bases from V and 6 from J; bases not matched to a gene: 9. This CDR3 region has 15 residues. The V gene's germline CDR1 is LGHNT and CDR2 FRNRAP. The CDR3 is CASGSGTGVGQPQHF. The CDR3 DNA follows: TGTGCTAGTGGTTCCGGCACAGGGGTAGGTCAGCCCCAGCATTTT.

The chain carries TRBV7-8 and TRBJ2-1, with 8 bases aligning to TRBD1. The CDR3 consists of 15 residues. The germline CDR1 and CDR2 sequences are SGHVS and FQNEAQ. V lost 5 bases to trimming and J lost 5 bases; unmatched junction nucleotides: 8. CDR3 nucleotide sequence: TGTGCCAGCAGCGAGCAGGGGGCCCGAAACAATGAGCAGTTCTTC. This sequence encodes CASSEQGARNNEQFF.

The chain joins TRBV7-8 to TRBJ1-2, with TRBD1 matching over 9 bases. The CDR3 contains 15 residues. Germline-derived CDR1 and CDR2 are SGHVS and FQNEAQ. V was pared by 2 bases and J by 6 bases, with 7 bases of the junction left unmatched. The CDR3 is CASSLRDRATDGYTF. CDR3 in DNA: TGTGCCAGCAGCTTAAGGGACAGGGCAACAGATGGCTACACCTTC.

The CDR3 coding sequence is TGTGCCAGCAGCTATGGGACAGGGGGCGGAAAACTGTTTTTT. It codes for CASSYGTGGGKLFF. The chain combines TRBV9 with TRBJ1-4; 12 nucleotides match TRBD1. CDR1 is SGDLS, CDR2 YYNGEE, per germline. V shed 4 bases and J 10 bases; nucleotides not matched to a gene: 5. CDR3 size: 14 residues.

The chain joins TRBV19 to TRBJ1-5, with D tentatively TRBD1 (5 bases). This CDR3 comprises 15 residues. The V gene's germline CDR1 is LNHDA and CDR2 SQIVND (reference sequence). V gave up 0 bases and J gave up 3 bases, with 9 bases separating them. CDR3 protein: CASSIEAGYNQPQHF. CDR3 nucleotide sequence: TGTGCCAGTAGTATAGAGGCAGGGTACAATCAGCCCCAGCATTTT.

The rearrangement joins TRBV5-1 to TRBJ1-1; 7 positions agree with TRBD1. Germline CDR1 SGHRS, CDR2 YFSETQ. With 0 bases clipped from V and 4 bases from J, the junction kept 3 bases outside the gene matches. The CDR3 loop spans 14 amino acids. The CDR3 bases are TGCGCCAGCAGCTTGGTCAGGGGGAGCACTGAAGCTTTCTTT. Amino acid sequence: CASSLVRGSTEAFF.

The genes are TRBV5-1 and TRBJ2-3; a weak D match, TRBD2 (5 bases). Trimming cost V 4 bases and J 0 bases, with 18 bases left between them. Germline CDR1 and CDR2: SGHRS and YFSETQ. CDR3 size: 17 residues. In DNA, the CDR3 is TGCGCCAGCAGCCGAGGAGGCACATTTTACAGCACAGATACGCAGTATTTT. Translation: CASSRGGTFYSTDTQYF. Full variable domain (outside the CDR3, taken from reference TRBV5-1 and TRBJ2-3): KAGVTQTPRYLIKTRGQQVTLSCSPISGHRSVSWYQQTPGQGLQFLFEYFSETQRNKGNFPGRFSGRQFSNSRSEMNVSTLELGDSALYLCASSRGGTFYSTDTQYFGPGTRLTVL.

The chain employs TRBV7-2 and TRBJ2-2; D remains unclear. Trimming removed 8 bases at V and 1 base at J, with 8 bases between. The CDR3 consists of 13 residues. Germline lookup yields CDR1 SGHTA and CDR2 FQGNSA. CDR3 sequence reads: CASGRLNTGELFF. Here the CDR3 DNA reads TGTGCCAGCGGAAGATTGAACACCGGGGAGCTGTTTTTT.

This clone was detected a few times. The chain employs TRBV30 and TRBJ1-2; 7 bases are shared with TRBD1. Germline CDR1 is GTSNPN and CDR2 is SVGIG (reference sequence). Unmatched junction bases numbered 3, after V lost 7 bases and J lost 7 bases. CDR3 length equals 10 residues. The DNA of the CDR3 is TGTGCCTCCCGGGACAGTGGCTACACCTTC. Its translation: CASRDSGYTF.

The V and J genes are TRBV18 and TRBJ2-3, with 8 bases that match TRBD2. The CDR3 is 15 amino acids. V was clipped by 6 bases and J by 3 bases; unmatched bases: 8. Germline V gives CDR1 KGHSH, CDR2 LQKENI. As DNA, the CDR3 is TGTGCCAGCTCCCGCCGGGGGGGCCGGACAGATACGCAGTATTTT. As protein: CASSRRGGRTDTQYF.

This chain links TRBV5-1 with TRBJ1-3, with D unresolved. CDR3 size: 15 residues. Trimming took 0 bases from V and 0 from J, leaving 7 bases between them. CDR1 and CDR2 from the germline V gene are SGHRS and YFSETQ. The CDR3 bases are TGCGCCAGCAGCTTGGGCACGAGCTCTGGAAACACCATATATTTT. Its translation is CASSLGTSSGNTIYF. The variable domain in full, with the rest retrieved from reference TRBV5-1 and TRBJ1-3, is KAGVTQTPRYLIKTRGQQVTLSCSPISGHRSVSWYQQTPGQGLQFLFEYFSETQRNKGNFPGRFSGRQFSNSRSEMNVSTLELGDSALYLCASSLGTSSGNTIYFGEGSWLTVV.

The chain carries TRBV18 and TRBJ2-5; TRBD1 is a possible D gene (5 bases). Trimming left V 3 bases short and J 5 bases short, with 13 bases between. Germline-derived CDR1 and CDR2 are KGHSH and LQKENI. This CDR3 is 14 amino acids long. CDR3: CASSPQGIGETQYF. The CDR3 bases are TGTGCCAGCTCACCCCAGGGAATCGGGGAGACCCAGTACTTC.

This clone was counted only a few times. The rearrangement joins TRBV5-5 to TRBJ2-7, with 9 bases that match TRBD1. CDR3 length: 15 residues. The V gene's germline CDR1 is SGHKS and CDR2 YYEKEE (reference sequence). After removal of 2 bases from V and 5 bases from J, the junction contained 8 bases not matched to a gene. CDR3 sequence reads: CASSFLGTGSHEQYF. DNA for the CDR3: TGTGCCAGCAGCTTTTTGGGGACAGGGTCACACGAGCAGTACTTC. The full variable domain, in which reference TRBV5-5 and TRBJ2-7 provide the parts outside the CDR3, is DAGVTQSPTHLIKTRGQQVTLRCSPISGHKSVSWYQQVLGQGPQFIFQYYEKEERGRGNFPDRFSARQFPNYSSELNVNALLLGDSALYLCASSFLGTGSHEQYFGPGTRLTVT.

The chain has TRBV6-1 and TRBJ2-7, with 13 bases identical to TRBD2. The CDR3 loop spans 15 amino acids. The trim removed 5 bases at V and 4 bases at J, leaving 5 bases unmatched. CDR1 and CDR2 from the germline V gene are MNHNS and SASEGT. The CDR3 region is CASSQLAGGRYEQYF. Here the CDR3 DNA reads TGTGCCAGCAGTCAACTAGCGGGGGGGCGGTACGAGCAGTACTTC.

This clone was detected only a few times. The genes are TRBV15 and TRBJ1-2; 7 nucleotides agree with TRBD1. The CDR3 runs to 14 residues. CDR1 is LNHNV, CDR2 YYDKDF, per germline (reference sequence). J lost 3 bases, V lost 1 base, and 2 bases had no gene match. In DNA form, the CDR3 reads TGTGCCACCAGCAGAGTCGACAGGGACTATGGCTACACCTTC. Its translation: CATSRVDRDYGYTF. The whole variable domain, remainder taken from reference TRBV15 and TRBJ1-2, is DAMVIQNPRYQVTQFGKPVTLSCSQTLNHNVMYWYQQKSSQAPKLLFHYYDKDFNNEADTPDNFQSRRPNTSFCFLDIRSPGLGDTAMYLCATSRVDRDYGYTFGSGTRLTVV.

The chain carries TRBV7-9 and TRBJ1-1; no reliable D call. The CDR3 extends over 13 amino acids. Germline V lookup: CDR1 SEHNR, CDR2 FQNEAQ (reference sequence). V was clipped by 1 base and J by 3 bases, with 6 bases between them. CDR3 protein: CASSLEGHTEAFF. The CDR3 DNA reads as TGTGCCAGCAGCTTAGAAGGGCACACTGAAGCTTTCTTT.

The rearrangement links TRBV7-3 to TRBJ2-3; D is ambiguous. V lost 1 base, J lost 0 bases, and 11 bases lay in between. Germline V CDR1 and CDR2: SGHTA, FQGTGA. This CDR3 contains 16 residues. The CDR3 protein is CASSLKGLPSTDTQYF. The DNA of the CDR3 is TGTGCCAGCAGCTTAAAAGGGCTTCCGAGCACAGATACGCAGTATTTT.

The chain combines TRBV5-6 with TRBJ2-3; TRBD1 agrees at 11 bases. The CDR3 runs to 15 residues. Germline assignment: CDR1 SGHDT and CDR2 YYEEEE. V shed 4 bases, J shed 5 bases, and the junction held 6 bases outside the gene matches. CDR3 amino acids: CASSLGTGGQDTQYF. CDR3 bases: TGTGCCAGCAGCCTTGGGACAGGGGGGCAAGATACGCAGTATTTT.

This clone was detected only once. The V call is TRBV5-1, the J call TRBJ2-3; 8 nucleotides line up with TRBD2. The CDR3 sequence is 14 residues long. The germline CDR1 and CDR2 sequences are SGHRS and YFSETQ. The trim removed 5 bases at V and 3 bases at J, leaving 5 bases unmatched. For the CDR3, the DNA is TGCGCCAGCAGAATTAGCGGGGATACAGATACGCAGTATTTT. Translating gives CASRISGDTDTQYF.